These T cell receptor beta chains were read from a single sample in a study of human T cells and chemical hapten exposure. MiXCR, run by TCRdb on the RACE reads, gives a single entry per CDR3 protein. The sample includes around 44,000 distinct CDR3 sequences, over 3.5% seen only once; the top ten take 20% to 30%. Sequenced material: whole blood, taken in connection with sensitization to the hapten diphenylcyclopropenone (DPC). The source is a man between 50 and 59 years old with alopecia areata. Some clones in this sample may be carry-over from other donors' samples. Each CDR3 is given with its conserved first and last residue. D genes are given only for firm matches. Size is stated for part of the rows, as once, few or many counts, or as a class when the clone is expanded.

j_call clone_size v_call d_call cdr3_nt cdr3_aa
TRBJ2-5 many TRBV4-2 - TGTGCCAGCAGCCAAGCTGGGGCAGAACGGACCCAGTACTTC CASSQAGAERTQYF
TRBJ2-4 many TRBV13 TRBD2 TGTGCCAGCAGCTTAGGCGCGACTAGCGGGAAAAACATTCAGTACTTC CASSLGATSGKNIQYF
TRBJ2-3 many TRBV7-3 - TGTGCCAGCAGCTCCCTTAACACAGATACGCAGTATTTT CASSSLNTDTQYF
TRBJ2-1 many TRBV20-1 TRBD2 TGCAGTGCTAGAGGGCTAGCGGGGAATAACAATGAGCAGTTCTTC CSARGLAGNNNEQFF
TRBJ2-3 many TRBV28 TRBD2 TGTGCCAGCAACCCACGGGGGGGGAGCACAGATACGCAGTATTTT CASNPRGGSTDTQYF
TRBJ2-7 many TRBV7-8 TRBD2 TGTGCCAGCAGCTTGAGACTAGCGTTCTCCTACGAGCAGTACTTC CASSLRLAFSYEQYF
TRBJ2-7 few TRBV5-1 TRBD2 TGCGCCAGCAGCGGGGGGGTGAGGTACGAGCAGTACTTC CASSGGVRYEQYF
TRBJ2-2 - TRBV27 - TGTGCCAGCAGTACGAACACCGGGGAGCTGTTTTTT CASSTNTGELFF
TRBJ2-6 many TRBV20-1 - TGCAGTGCTTCGGGACGGAGATATGGAGGGGCCAACGTCCTGACTTTC CSASGRRYGGANVLTF
TRBJ2-1 many TRBV7-2 TRBD2 TGTGCCAGCAGCTGGAGCGGGAGCTCCTACAATGAGCAGTTCTTC CASSWSGSSYNEQFF
TRBJ2-3 - TRBV7-2 TRBD2 TGTGCCAGCAGCCTCGACGGACTAGCGGGAGGGGTTGGCACAGATACGCAGTATTTT CASSLDGLAGGVGTDTQYF
TRBJ1-5 - TRBV28 - TGTGCCAGCAGTTTATCTGGAGTCAATCAGCCCCAGCATTTT CASSLSGVNQPQHF
TRBJ2-1 many TRBV29-1 TRBD2 TGCAGCGTCCGGACTAGCGGAGGGGGGTTCTTC CSVRTSGGGFF
TRBJ2-2 many TRBV29-1 TRBD2 TGCAGCGTTGTAGGTGGGAGGGAAACCGGGGAGCTGTTTTTT CSVVGGRETGELFF
TRBJ2-7 many TRBV5-4 - TGTGCCAGCAGCTTGGGCGGACAAACCTACGAGCAGTACTTC CASSLGGQTYEQYF
TRBJ1-4 many TRBV7-9 - TGTGCCAGCAGCCCCCGACCCGGTTCTGGGGAAAAACTGTTTTTT CASSPRPGSGEKLFF
TRBJ2-5 many TRBV29-1 - TGCAGCGTTGCTCAGGGGTTCGAGACCCAGTACTTC CSVAQGFETQYF
TRBJ2-6 many TRBV28 - TGTGCCAGCAGTTCCCCCTACTCTGGGGCCAACGTCCTGACTTTC CASSSPYSGANVLTF
TRBJ2-3 many TRBV6-5 - TGTGCCAGCAGCGAGCGGTCCACAGATACGCAGTATTTT CASSERSTDTQYF
TRBJ1-2 many TRBV4-1 - TGCGCCAGCAGCCAACAACAGGCGGCTAACTATGGCTACACCTTC CASSQQQAANYGYTF
TRBJ2-7 many TRBV6-6 - TGTGCCAGCAGTTACTCTCGACAGTCCTACTCCTACGAGCAGTACTTC CASSYSRQSYSYEQYF
TRBJ2-3 many TRBV4-1 - TGCGCCAGCAGCCAAGAGCCCAACACAGATACGCAGTATTTT CASSQEPNTDTQYF
TRBJ2-3 many TRBV3-1 TRBD2 TGTGCCAGCAGCCAAGTATCGGGAGCGGGGGCAGATACGCAGTATTTT CASSQVSGAGADTQYF
TRBJ1-1 many TRBV18 - TGTGCCAGCTCACCAACGGAAGGTACTGAAGCTTTCTTT CASSPTEGTEAFF
TRBJ2-3 many TRBV4-2 - TGTGCCAGCAGCCAAGATCGGATGGAGGATACGCAGTATTTT CASSQDRMEDTQYF
TRBJ1-3 many TRBV9 - TGTGCCAGCAGCGCCCAGGCCTTCTCTGGAAACACCATATATTTT CASSAQAFSGNTIYF
TRBJ2-3 many TRBV10-1 TRBD2 TGCGCCAGCAGTGAGTCGATGACTAGCGGGTTTACAGATACGCAGTATTTT CASSESMTSGFTDTQYF
TRBJ2-7 many TRBV12-3/TRBV12-4 - TGTGATAGTCCGGGACCAGCCCTACTCGAGCAGTACTTC CDSPGPALLEQYF